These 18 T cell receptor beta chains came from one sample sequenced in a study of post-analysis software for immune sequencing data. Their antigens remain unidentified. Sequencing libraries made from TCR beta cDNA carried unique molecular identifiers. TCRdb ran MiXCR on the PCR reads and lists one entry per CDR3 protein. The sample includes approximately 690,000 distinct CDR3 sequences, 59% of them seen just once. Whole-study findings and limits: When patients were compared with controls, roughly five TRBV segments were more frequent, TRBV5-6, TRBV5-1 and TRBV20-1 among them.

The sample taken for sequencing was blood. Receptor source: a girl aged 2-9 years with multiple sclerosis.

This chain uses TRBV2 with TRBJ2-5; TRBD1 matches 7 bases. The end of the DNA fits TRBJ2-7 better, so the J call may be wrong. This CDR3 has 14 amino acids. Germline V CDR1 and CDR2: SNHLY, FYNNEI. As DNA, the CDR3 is TGTGCCAGCAGTCCAGACAGGGCCGCCTACGAGCAGTACTTC. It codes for CASSPDRAAYEQYF.

The CDR3 loop reads CASSFGTGASTDTQYF. CDR3 bases: TGTGCCAGCAGCTTTGGGACCGGGGCTAGCACAGATACGCAGTATTTT. V and J are TRBV7-3 and TRBJ2-3; TRBD1 or TRBD2 may be the D gene (5 bases each). Germline CDR1 SGHTA, CDR2 FQGTGA. The V gene lost 3 bases and the J gene lost 0 bases, with 13 bases spanning the gap. The CDR3 extends over 16 amino acids.

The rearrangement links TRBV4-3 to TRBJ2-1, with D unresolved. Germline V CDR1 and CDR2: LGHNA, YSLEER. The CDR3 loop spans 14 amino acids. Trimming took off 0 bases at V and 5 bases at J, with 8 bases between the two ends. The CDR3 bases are TGCGCCAGCAGCCAAGATTGGGGAAACAATGAGCAGTTCTTC. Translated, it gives CASSQDWGNNEQFF.

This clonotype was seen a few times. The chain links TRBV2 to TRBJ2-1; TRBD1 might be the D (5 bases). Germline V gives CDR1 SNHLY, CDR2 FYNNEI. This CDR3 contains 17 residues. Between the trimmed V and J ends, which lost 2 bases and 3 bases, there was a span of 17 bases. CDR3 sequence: CASSERGRGDRYNEQFF. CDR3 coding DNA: TGTGCCAGCAGTGAAAGGGGAAGGGGTGACCGCTACAATGAGCAGTTCTTC.

The CDR3 DNA follows: TGCAGTGCTGCGATCGCGCCCAGGGGGCCAGAGTCCTACAATGAGCAGTTCTTC. Translation gives CSAAIAPRGPESYNEQFF. The chain has TRBV20-1 and TRBJ2-1; 8 positions agree with TRBD1. The germline CDR1 and CDR2 sequences are DFQATT and SNEGSKA (reference sequence). V lost 5 bases and J lost 1; bases outside the gene matches: 16. CDR3 length: 18 amino acids.

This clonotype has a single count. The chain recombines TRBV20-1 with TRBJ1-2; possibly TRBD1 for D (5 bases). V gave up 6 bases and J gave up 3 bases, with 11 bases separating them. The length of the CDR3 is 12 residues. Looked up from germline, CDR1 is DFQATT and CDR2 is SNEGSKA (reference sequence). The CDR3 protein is CSAAQGYYGYTF. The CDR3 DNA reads TGCAGTGCCGCTCAGGGATACTATGGCTACACCTTC.

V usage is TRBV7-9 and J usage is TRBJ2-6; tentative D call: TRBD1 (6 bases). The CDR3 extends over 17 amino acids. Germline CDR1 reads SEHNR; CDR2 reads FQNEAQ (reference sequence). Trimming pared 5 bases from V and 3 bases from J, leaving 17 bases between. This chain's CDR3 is CASSLDRPPLGANVLTF. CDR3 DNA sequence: TGTGCCAGCAGCCTCGACAGGCCCCCCCTTGGGGCCAACGTCCTGACTTTC.

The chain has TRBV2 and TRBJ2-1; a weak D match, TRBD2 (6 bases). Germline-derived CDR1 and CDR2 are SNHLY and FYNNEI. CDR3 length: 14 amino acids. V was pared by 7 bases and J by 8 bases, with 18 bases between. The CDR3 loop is CASMTGDGHDEQFF. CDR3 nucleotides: TGTGCCAGCATGACGGGAGACGGGCACGATGAGCAGTTCTTC.

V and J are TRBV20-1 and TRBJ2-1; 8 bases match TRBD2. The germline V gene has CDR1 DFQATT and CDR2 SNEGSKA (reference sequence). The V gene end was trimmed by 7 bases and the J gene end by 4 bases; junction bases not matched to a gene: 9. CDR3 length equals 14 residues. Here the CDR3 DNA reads TGCAGTGTCCCGCGGGGGGATCATTACAATGAGCAGTTCTTC. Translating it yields CSVPRGDHYNEQFF.

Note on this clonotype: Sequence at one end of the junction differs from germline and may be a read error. The CDR3 reads CVSSLYRGEATGTDTQYF. CDR3 in DNA: TGTGTCAGCAGCTTGTACAGGGGAGAGGCGACCGGCACAGATACGCAGTATTTT. The chain has TRBV5-6 and TRBJ2-3; 7 bases align to TRBD1. Germline CDR1 and CDR2: SGHDT and YYEEEE. The CDR3 has 18 residues.

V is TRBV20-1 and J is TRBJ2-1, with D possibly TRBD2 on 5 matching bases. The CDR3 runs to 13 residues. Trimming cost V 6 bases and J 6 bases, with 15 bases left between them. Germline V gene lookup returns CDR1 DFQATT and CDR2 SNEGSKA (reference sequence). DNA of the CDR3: TGCAGTGCCCCAAAAGTTGGACTCAATGAGCAGTTCTTC. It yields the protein CSAPKVGLNEQFF.

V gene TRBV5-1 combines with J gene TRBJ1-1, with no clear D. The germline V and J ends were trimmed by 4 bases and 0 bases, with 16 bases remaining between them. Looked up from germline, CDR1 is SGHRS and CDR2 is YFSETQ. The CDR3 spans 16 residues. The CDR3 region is CASSRGADLMNTEAFF. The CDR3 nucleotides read TGCGCCAGCAGCCGGGGAGCGGACCTCATGAACACTGAAGCTTTCTTT.

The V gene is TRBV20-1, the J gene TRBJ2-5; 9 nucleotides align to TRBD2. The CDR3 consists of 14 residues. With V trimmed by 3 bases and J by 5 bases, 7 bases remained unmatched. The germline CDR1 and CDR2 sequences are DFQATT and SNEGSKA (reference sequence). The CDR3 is CSARAGGPRETQYF. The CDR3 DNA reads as TGCAGTGCTAGGGCGGGGGGGCCCCGGGAGACCCAGTACTTC.

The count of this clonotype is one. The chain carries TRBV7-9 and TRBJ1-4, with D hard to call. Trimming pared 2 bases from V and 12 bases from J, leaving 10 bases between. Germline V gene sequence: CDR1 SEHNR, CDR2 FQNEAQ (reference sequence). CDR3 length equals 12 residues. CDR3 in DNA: TGTGCCAGCAGCTTAAGTCACCTTCAACTGTTTTTT. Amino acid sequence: CASSLSHLQLFF.

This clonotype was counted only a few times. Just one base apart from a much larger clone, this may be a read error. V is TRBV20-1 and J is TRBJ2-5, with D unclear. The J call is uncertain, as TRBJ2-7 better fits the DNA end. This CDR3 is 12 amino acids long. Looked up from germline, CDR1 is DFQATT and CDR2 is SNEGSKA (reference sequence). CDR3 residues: CSARTRTYEQYF. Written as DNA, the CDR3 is TGCAGTGCTAGGACAAGAACCTACGAGCAGTACTTC.

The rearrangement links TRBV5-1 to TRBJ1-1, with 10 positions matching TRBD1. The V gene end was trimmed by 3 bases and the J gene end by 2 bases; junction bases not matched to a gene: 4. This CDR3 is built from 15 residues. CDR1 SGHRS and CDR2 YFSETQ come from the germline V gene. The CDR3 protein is CASSSSTGGNTEAFF. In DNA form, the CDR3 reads TGCGCCAGCAGCTCCTCGACAGGGGGCAACACTGAAGCTTTCTTT.

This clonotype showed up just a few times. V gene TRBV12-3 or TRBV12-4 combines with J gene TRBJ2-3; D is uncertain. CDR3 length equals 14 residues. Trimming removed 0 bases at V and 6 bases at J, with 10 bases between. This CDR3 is CASSLAPQGDTQYF. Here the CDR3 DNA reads TGTGCCAGCAGTTTAGCACCCCAAGGGGATACGCAGTATTTT.

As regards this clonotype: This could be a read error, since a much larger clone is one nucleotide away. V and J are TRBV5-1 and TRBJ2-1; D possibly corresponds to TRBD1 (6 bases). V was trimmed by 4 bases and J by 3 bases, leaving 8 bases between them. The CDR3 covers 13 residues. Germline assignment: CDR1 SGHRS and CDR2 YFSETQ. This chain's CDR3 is CASSMDSYNEQFF. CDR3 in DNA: TGCGCCAGCAGCATGGACAGCTACAATGAGCAGTTCTTC.